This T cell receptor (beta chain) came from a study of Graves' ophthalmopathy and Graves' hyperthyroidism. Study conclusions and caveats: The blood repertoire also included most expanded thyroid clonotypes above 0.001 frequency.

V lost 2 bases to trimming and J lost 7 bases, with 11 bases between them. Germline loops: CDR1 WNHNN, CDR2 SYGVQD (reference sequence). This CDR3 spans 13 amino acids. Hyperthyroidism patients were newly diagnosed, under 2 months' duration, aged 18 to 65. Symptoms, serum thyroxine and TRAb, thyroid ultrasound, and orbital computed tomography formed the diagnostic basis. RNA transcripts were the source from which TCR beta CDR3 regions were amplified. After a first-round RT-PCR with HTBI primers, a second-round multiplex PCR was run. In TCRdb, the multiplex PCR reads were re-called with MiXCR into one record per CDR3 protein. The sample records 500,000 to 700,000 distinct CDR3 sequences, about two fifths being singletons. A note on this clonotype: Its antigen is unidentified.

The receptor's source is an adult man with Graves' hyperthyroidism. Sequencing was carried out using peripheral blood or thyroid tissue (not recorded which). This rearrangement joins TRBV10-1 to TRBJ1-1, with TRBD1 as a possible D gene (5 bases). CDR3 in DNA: TGCGCCAGCAGTGAGGGACACAGCATTGAAGCTTTCTTT. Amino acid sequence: CASSEGHSIEAFF.